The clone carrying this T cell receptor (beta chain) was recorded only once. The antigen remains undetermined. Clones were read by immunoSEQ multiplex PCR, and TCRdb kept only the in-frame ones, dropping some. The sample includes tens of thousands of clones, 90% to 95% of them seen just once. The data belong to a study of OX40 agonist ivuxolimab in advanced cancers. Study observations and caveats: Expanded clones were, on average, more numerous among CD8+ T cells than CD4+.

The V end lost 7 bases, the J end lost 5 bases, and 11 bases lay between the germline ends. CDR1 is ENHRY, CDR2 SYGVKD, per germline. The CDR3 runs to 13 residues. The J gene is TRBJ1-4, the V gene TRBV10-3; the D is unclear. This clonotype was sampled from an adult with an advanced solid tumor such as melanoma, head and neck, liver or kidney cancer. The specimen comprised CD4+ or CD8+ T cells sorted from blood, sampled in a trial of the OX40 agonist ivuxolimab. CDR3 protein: CAITPEGNEKLFF. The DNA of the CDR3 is TGTGCCATCACCCCTGAGGGCAATGAAAAACTGTTTTTT.